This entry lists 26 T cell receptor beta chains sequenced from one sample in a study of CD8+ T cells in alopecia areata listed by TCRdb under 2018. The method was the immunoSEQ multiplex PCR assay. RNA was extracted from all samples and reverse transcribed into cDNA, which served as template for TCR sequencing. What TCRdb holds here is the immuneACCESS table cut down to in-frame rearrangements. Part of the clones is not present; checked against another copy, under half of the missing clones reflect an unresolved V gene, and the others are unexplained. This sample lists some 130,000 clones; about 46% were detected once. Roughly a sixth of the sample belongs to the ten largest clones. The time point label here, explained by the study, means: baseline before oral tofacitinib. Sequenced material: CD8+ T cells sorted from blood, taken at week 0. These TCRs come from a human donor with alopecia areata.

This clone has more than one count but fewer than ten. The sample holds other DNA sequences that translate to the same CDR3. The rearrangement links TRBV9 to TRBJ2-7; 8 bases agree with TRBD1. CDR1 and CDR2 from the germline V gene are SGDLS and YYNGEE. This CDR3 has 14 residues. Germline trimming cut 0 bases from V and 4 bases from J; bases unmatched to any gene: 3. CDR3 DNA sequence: TGTGCCAGCAGCGTAGGAGACAGGGGTTACGAGCAGTACTTC. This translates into CASSVGDRGYEQYF.

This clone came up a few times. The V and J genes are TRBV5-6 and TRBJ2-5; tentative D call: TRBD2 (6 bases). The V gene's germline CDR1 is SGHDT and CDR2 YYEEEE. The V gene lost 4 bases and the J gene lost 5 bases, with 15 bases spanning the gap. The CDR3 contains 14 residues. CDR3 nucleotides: TGTGCCAGCAGCGCGGTAGGAGGGTCGGAGACCCAGTACTTC. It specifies CASSAVGGSETQYF.

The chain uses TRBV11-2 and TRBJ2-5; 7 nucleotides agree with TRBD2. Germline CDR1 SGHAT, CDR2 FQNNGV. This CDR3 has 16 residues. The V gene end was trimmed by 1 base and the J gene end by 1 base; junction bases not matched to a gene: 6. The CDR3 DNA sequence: TGTGCCAGCAGCTTAGCTTTGACTAGCTTCCAAGAGACCCAGTACTTC. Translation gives CASSLALTSFQETQYF.

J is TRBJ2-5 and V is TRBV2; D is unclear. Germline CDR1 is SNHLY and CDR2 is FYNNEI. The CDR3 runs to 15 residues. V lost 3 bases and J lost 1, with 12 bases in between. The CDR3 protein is CASSDAPGSQETQYF. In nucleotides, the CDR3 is TGTGCCAGCAGTGATGCTCCCGGGTCCCAAGAGACCCAGTACTTC.

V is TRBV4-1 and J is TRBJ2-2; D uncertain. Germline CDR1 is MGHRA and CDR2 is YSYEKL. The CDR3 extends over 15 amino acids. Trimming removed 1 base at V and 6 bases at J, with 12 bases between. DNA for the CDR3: TGCGCCAGCAGCCAAGTCGTGGCTAGGGCCGGGGAGCTGTTTTTT. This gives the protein CASSQVVARAGELFF.

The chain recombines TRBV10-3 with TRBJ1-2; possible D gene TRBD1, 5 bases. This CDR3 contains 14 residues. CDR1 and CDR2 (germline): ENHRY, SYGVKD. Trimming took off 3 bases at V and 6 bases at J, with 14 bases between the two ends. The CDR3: CAISDGGQGHGYTF. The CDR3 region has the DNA TGTGCCATCAGTGACGGGGGTCAGGGTCATGGCTACACCTTC.

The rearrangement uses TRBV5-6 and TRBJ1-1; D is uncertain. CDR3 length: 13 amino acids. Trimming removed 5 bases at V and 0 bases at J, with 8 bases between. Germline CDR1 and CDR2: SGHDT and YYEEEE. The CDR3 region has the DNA TGTGCCAGCAGTCATACACTGAACACTGAAGCTTTCTTT. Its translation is CASSHTLNTEAFF. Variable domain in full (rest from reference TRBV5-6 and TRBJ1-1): DAGVTQSPTHLIKTRGQQVTLRCSPKSGHDTVSWYQQALGQGPQFIFQYYEEEERQRGNFPDRFSGHQFPNYSSELNVNALLLGDSALYLCASSHTLNTEAFFGQGTRLTVV.

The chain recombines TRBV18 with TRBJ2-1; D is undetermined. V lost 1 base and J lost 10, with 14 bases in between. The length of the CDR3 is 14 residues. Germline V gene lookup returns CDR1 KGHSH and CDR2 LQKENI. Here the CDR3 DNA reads TGTGCCAGCTCACCACGGTTGGGCAGGCTCGAGCAGTTCTTC. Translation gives CASSPRLGRLEQFF.

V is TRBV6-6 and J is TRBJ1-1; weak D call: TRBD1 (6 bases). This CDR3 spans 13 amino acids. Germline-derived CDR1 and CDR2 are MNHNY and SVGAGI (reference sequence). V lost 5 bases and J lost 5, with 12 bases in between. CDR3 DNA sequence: TGTGCCAGCAGTAAAGGGGGTAGTACTGAAGCTTTCTTT. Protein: CASSKGGSTEAFF.

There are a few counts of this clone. CDR3 sequence reads: CASSQEPRAGRAKNIQYF. In DNA form, the CDR3 reads TGTGCCAGCAGCCAAGAGCCTCGAGCGGGGCGAGCCAAAAACATTCAGTACTTC. The chain recombines TRBV14 with TRBJ2-4; 7 nucleotides line up with TRBD2. CDR3 length equals 18 residues. Germline CDR1 and CDR2: SGHDN and FVKESK. The V segment lost 0 bases and the J segment 0 bases; nucleotides outside the gene matches: 8.

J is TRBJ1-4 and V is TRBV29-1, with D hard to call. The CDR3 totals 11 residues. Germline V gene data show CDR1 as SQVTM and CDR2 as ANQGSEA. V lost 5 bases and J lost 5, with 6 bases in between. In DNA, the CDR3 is TGCAGCGTTTGGAGGAATGAAAAACTGTTTTTT. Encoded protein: CSVWRNEKLFF.

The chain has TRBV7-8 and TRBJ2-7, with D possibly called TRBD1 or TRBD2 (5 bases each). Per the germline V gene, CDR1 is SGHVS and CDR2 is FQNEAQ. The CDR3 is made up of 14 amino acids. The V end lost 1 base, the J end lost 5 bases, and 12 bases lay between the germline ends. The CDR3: CASSLDGGVDEQYF. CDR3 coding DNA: TGTGCCAGCAGCTTAGATGGGGGTGTGGACGAGCAGTACTTC.

The CDR3 coding sequence is TGTGCCTGGAGTCCCCCAAGAGGCCCTGGAGGTGAAAAACTGTTTTTT. This sequence encodes CAWSPPRGPGGEKLFF. This chain links TRBV30 with TRBJ1-4, with D unclear. There are 16 residues in the CDR3. V was shortened by 2 bases and J by 7 bases, with 20 bases between the two germline ends. Germline V gene lookup returns CDR1 GTSNPN and CDR2 SVGIG (reference sequence).

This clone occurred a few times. The CDR3 DNA sequence: TGTGCCATCAGTTATGACAGGCCGAATGGCTACACCTTC. It encodes CAISYDRPNGYTF. The genes are TRBV10-3 and TRBJ1-2; TRBD1 is a possible D gene (6 bases). Per germline, CDR1 ENHRY and CDR2 SYGVKD. With 5 bases removed from V and 6 bases from J, the gap between germline ends came to 13 bases. The CDR3 extends over 13 amino acids.

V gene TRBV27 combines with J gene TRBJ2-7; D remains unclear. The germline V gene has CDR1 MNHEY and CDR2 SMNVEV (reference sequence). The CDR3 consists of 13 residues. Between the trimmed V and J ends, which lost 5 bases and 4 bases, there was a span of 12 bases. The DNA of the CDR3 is TGTGCCAGCAGTCACGGACGGATATACGAGCAGTACTTC. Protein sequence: CASSHGRIYEQYF.

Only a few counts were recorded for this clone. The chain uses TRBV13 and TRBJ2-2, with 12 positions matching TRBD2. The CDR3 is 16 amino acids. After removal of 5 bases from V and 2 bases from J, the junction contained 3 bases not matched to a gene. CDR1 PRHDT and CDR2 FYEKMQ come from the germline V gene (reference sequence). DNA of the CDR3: TGTGCCAGCAGCCGGACTAGCGGGACCAACACCGGGGAGCTGTTTTTT. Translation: CASSRTSGTNTGELFF.

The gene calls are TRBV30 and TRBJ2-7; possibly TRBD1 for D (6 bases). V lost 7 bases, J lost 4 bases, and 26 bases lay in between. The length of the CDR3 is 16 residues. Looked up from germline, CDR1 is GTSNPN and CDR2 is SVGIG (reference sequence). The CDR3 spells CAYIMSKQGNPYEQYF. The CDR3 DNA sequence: TGTGCCTACATTATGTCAAAACAGGGAAACCCTTACGAGCAGTACTTC.

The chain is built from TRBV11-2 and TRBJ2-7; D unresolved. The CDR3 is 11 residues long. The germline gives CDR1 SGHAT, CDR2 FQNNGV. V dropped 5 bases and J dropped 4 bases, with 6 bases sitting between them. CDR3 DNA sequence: TGTGCCAGCAGCCCCTCTTACGAGCAGTACTTC. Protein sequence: CASSPSYEQYF.

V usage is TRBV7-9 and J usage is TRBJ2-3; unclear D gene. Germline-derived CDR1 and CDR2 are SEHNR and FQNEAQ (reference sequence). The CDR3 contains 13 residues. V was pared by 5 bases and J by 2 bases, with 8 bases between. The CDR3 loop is CASSPTITDTQYF. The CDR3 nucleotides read TGTGCCAGCAGCCCCACGATCACAGATACGCAGTATTTT.

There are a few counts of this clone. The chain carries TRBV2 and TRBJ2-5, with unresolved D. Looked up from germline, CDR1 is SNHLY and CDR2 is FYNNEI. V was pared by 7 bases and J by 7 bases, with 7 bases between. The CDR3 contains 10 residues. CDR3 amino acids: CASKYGTQYF. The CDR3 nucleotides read TGTGCCAGCAAATATGGGACCCAGTACTTC.

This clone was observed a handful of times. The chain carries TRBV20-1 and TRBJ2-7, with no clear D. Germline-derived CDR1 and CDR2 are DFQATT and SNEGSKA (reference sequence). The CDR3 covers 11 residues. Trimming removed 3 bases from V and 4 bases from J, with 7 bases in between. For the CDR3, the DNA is TGCAGTGCTAGCATTCTGTACGAGCAGTACTTC. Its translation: CSASILYEQYF.

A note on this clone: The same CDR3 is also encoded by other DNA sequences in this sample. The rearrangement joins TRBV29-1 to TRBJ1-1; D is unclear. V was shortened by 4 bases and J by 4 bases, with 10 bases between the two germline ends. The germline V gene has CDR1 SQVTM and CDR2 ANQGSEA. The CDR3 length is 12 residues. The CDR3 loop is CSVVPRGTEAFF. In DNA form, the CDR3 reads TGCAGCGTTGTCCCCCGGGGCACTGAAGCTTTCTTT.

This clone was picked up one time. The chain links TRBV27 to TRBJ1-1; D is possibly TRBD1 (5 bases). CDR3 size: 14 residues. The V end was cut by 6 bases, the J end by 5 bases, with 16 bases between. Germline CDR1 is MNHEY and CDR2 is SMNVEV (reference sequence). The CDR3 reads CASRLVWGETEAFF. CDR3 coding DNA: TGTGCCAGCAGGTTGGTGTGGGGCGAGACTGAAGCTTTCTTT.

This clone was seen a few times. The CDR3 bases are TGTGCCAGCAGCTTCGTGAACACTGAAGCTTTCTTT. Amino acids: CASSFVNTEAFF. The genes are TRBV13 and TRBJ1-1, with D hard to call. The CDR3 spans 12 residues. Per the germline V gene, CDR1 is PRHDT and CDR2 is FYEKMQ (reference sequence). V lost 3 bases to trimming and J lost 0 bases, with 2 bases between them.

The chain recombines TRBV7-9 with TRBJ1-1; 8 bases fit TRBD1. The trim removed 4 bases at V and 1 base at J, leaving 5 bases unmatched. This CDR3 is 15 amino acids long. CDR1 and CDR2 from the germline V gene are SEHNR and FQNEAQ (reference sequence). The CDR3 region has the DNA TGTGCCAGCAGCTCCTGGACAGGGAAGAACACTGAAGCTTTCTTT. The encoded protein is CASSSWTGKNTEAFF.

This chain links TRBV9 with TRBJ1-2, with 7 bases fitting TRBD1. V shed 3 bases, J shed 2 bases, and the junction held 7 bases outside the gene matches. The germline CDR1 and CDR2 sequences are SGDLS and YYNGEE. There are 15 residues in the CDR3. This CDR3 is CASSAGQGVNYGYTF. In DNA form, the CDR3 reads TGTGCCAGCAGCGCCGGTCAGGGGGTCAACTATGGCTACACCTTC.